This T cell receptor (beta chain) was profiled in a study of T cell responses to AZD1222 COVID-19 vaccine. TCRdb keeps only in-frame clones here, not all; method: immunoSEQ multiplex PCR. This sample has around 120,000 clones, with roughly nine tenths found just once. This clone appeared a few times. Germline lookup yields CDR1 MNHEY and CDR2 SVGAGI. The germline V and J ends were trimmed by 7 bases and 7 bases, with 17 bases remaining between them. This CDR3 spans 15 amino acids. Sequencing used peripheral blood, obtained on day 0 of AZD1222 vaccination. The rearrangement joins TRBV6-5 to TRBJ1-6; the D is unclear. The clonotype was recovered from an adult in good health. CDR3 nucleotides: TGTGCCAGCACCAGCTCCGACCCGCGGAATTCACCCCTCCACTTT. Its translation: CASTSSDPRNSPLHF.